This TCR beta chain was documented in a study of blood T cell repertoires in COVID-19. The method was immunoSEQ multiplex PCR; TCRdb's version includes in-frame clones alone and lacks a portion of them. The repertoire consists of about 120,000 clones, with 75% to 90% occurring once and the leading ten covering roughly 30%. The CDR3 contains 21 residues. V lost 2 bases, J lost 5 bases, and 31 bases lay in between. From germline, CDR1 is LNHDA and CDR2 SQIVND (reference sequence). The sequencing input was peripheral blood. The J gene is TRBJ1-5, the V gene TRBV19; the D gene is possibly TRBD1 (6 bases). The sequence derives from a woman aged 70-85 years with acute or convalescent COVID-19. The CDR3 region is CASSITPRKTGKLGHHQPQHF. CDR3 DNA sequence: TGTGCCAGTAGTATAACCCCCCGGAAGACAGGAAAGCTAGGACACCATCAGCCCCAGCATTTT.